This passage covers 5 T cell receptor beta chains from one sample sequenced in a study of shared T cell receptors in the human thymus. Assay used: immunoSEQ multiplex PCR; TCRdb lists only in-frame clones, some missing. The table lists more than 550,000 clones, roughly 85% of them singletons. These records were also assigned to another study, of human thymus T cells.

Sequenced input: thymocytes. The receptors shown here come from a girl in the first two years of life with a congenital heart defect.

The chain links TRBV7-8 to TRBJ1-5; D is unresolved. The CDR3 sequence is 15 residues long. Germline V gene sequence: CDR1 SGHVS, CDR2 FQNEAQ. Trimming removed 5 bases from V and 6 bases from J, with 17 bases in between. CDR3 in amino acids: CASSQRAGGSQPQHF. The CDR3 nucleotides read TGTGCCAGCAGCCAGCGGGCGGGCGGGAGTCAGCCCCAGCATTTT.

CDR3 region: CASSVAYLAGGPSNTGELFF. CDR3 in DNA: TGTGCCAGCAGCGTAGCTTACCTAGCGGGGGGGCCCTCGAACACCGGGGAGCTGTTTTTT. V is TRBV9 and J is TRBJ2-2; 12 bases fit TRBD2. J was trimmed by 0 bases and V by 0 bases; bases with no gene match: 9. In germline, CDR1 is SGDLS, CDR2 YYNGEE. The CDR3 has 20 amino acids.

The rearrangement links TRBV4-3 to TRBJ1-2; 7 bases map to TRBD1. CDR1 is LGHNA, CDR2 YSLEER, per germline. J lost 2 bases, V lost 0 bases, and 6 bases had no gene match. The CDR3 runs 16 residues. CDR3 coding DNA: TGCGCCAGCAGCCAAGAGATGCCAGGGGGGAACTATGGCTACACCTTC. It translates to CASSQEMPGGNYGYTF.

The chain couples TRBV6-5 to TRBJ2-3, with no clear D. The germline V gene has CDR1 MNHEY and CDR2 SVGAGI. CDR3 length: 12 amino acids. Trimming shortened V by 5 bases and J by 4 bases, and 7 bases separated the two germline ends. CDR3 nucleotide sequence: TGTGCCAGCAGTCCCCTCCCAGATACGCAGTATTTT. This encodes CASSPLPDTQYF.

This clone was picked up one time. This chain links TRBV29-1 with TRBJ1-1; unclear D gene. The CDR3 contains 13 residues. The germline V and J ends were trimmed by 7 bases and 2 bases, with 14 bases remaining between them. Germline CDR1 and CDR2: SQVTM and ANQGSEA. CDR3 DNA: TGCAGCGCCCGGAGGGAAATTAACACTGAAGCTTTCTTT. Translated, it gives CSARREINTEAFF.